The next 14 T cell receptor beta chains were all read from a single sample in a study of blood T cells in healthy people across ages. A sample-barcoded 5' primer and a J-beta primer mix were used in a second PCR of roughly 6 to 12 cycles. In TCRdb, the 5' RACE reads were re-called with MiXCR into one record per CDR3 protein. This table holds 1.5 million or so distinct CDR3 sequences, 35% to 45% found once. The sample was blood. Receptors originate from a woman between 18 and 29 years old in good health.

The table lists this clonotype with a few counts. The genes are TRBV20-1 and TRBJ1-2; TRBD1 aligns across 9 bases. CDR1 DFQATT and CDR2 SNEGSKA come from the germline V gene (reference sequence). CDR3 length: 14 amino acids. The ends lost 6 bases at V and 8 bases at J; junction bases unmatched: 13. The CDR3 nucleotides are TGCAGTGCCAGTCGGTGGGACAGGGAGGGGGGCTACACCTTC. This sequence encodes CSASRWDREGGYTF.

The chain carries TRBV5-1 and TRBJ2-1, with 7 bases identical to TRBD1. CDR1 and CDR2 (germline): SGHRS, YFSETQ. CDR3 size: 18 residues. V was clipped by 0 bases and J by 1 base; unmatched bases: 10. DNA of the CDR3: TGCGCCAGCAGCTTGGAAATACAGGGGATGGGATCCTACAATGAGCAGTTCTTC. It specifies CASSLEIQGMGSYNEQFF.

This clonotype was observed a handful of times. This sequence joins TRBV5-1 and TRBJ2-3, with unresolved D. Per the germline V gene, CDR1 is SGHRS and CDR2 is YFSETQ. Trimming left V 4 bases short and J 1 base short, with 7 bases between. This CDR3 comprises 13 residues. CDR3 nucleotides: TGCGCCAGCAGCACGACCCGCACAGATACGCAGTATTTT. It is translated as CASSTTRTDTQYF.

The gene calls are TRBV3-1 and TRBJ2-1; the match to TRBD1 covers 9 bases. The germline V gene has CDR1 LGHDT and CDR2 YNNKEL (reference sequence). The CDR3 runs to 17 residues. The trim removed 3 bases at V and 2 bases at J, leaving 8 bases unmatched. The CDR3 nucleotides are TGTGCCAGCAGCCACCCCCGGGGGGACAGGGCCTACAATGAGCAGTTCTTC. Protein product: CASSHPRGDRAYNEQFF.

The V and J genes are TRBV4-2 and TRBJ2-3; D tentatively reads TRBD1 or TRBD2 (5 bases each). The germline gives CDR1 LGHNA, CDR2 YNFKEQ. Trimming took off 3 bases at V and 8 bases at J, with 15 bases between the two ends. This CDR3 comprises 14 residues. CDR3 residues: CASSQTDYLCTQYF. CDR3 DNA: TGTGCCAGCAGCCAGACAGACTACCTATGTACGCAGTATTTT.

V and J are TRBV5-1 and TRBJ2-1, with 7 bases identical to TRBD1. The J call is doubtful: the DNA matches TRBJ2-7 better. The CDR3 runs to 13 residues. Germline assignment: CDR1 SGHRS and CDR2 YFSETQ. CDR3 amino acids: CASTGQLYNEQYF. The CDR3 region has the DNA TGCGCCAGCACGGGACAGCTCTACAATGAGCAGTACTTC.

This sequence joins TRBV2 and TRBJ2-5, with 12 bases matching TRBD2. J gave up 11 bases and V 10 bases, and 8 bases lay outside the gene matches. CDR1 is SNHLY and CDR2 is FYNNEI in the germline V gene. CDR3 size: 12 residues. This CDR3 is CATRTSGKEQYF. DNA for the CDR3: TGTGCCACCCGGACTAGCGGGAAAGAGCAGTACTTC.

V is TRBV5-1 and J is TRBJ2-3, with 8 bases aligning to TRBD2. Trimming at V came to 3 bases and at J to 0 bases, leaving 15 bases not matched to a gene. Germline CDR1 is SGHRS and CDR2 is YFSETQ. This CDR3 has 19 residues. The CDR3 loop reads CASSSAWETSGTSTDTQYF. CDR3 DNA sequence: TGCGCCAGCAGCTCGGCTTGGGAAACTAGCGGAACTAGCACAGATACGCAGTATTTT.

This chain connects TRBV9 to TRBJ2-1; D ambiguous. The CDR3 is made up of 17 amino acids. The V and J ends lost 0 bases and 6 bases respectively, with 19 bases between them. Germline CDR1 reads SGDLS; CDR2 reads YYNGEE. Here the CDR3 reads CASSVVPAGDYGNEQFF. CDR3 bases: TGTGCCAGCAGCGTAGTCCCAGCTGGAGATTACGGCAATGAGCAGTTCTTC.

Notes on this clonotype: Its ends do not fully match the called genes, so a read error is possible. The chain recombines TRBV20-1 with TRBJ2-7; 11 nucleotides line up with TRBD2. The CDR3 length is 16 residues. Germline-derived CDR1 and CDR2 are DFQATT and SNEGSKA (reference sequence). CDR3 DNA: TGCAGTGCTAGAGGCACTAGCGGGGGAGACTCCTACGGGCAGTACTTC. It encodes CSARGTSGGDSYGQYF.

The genes are TRBV20-1 and TRBJ2-1; no clear D. Trimming pared 6 bases from V and 7 bases from J, leaving 16 bases between. The germline V gene encodes CDR1 DFQATT and CDR2 SNEGSKA (reference sequence). This CDR3 spans 13 amino acids. CDR3 bases: TGCAGTGCCCCCCCCGGTGCCCCGAATGAGCAGTTCTTC. Protein: CSAPPGAPNEQFF.

The sample holds a few counts of this clonotype. The CDR3 protein is CASSVRGSYYEQYF. The DNA of the CDR3 is TGTGCCAGCAGTGTTCGGGGGAGCTACTACGAGCAGTACTTC. The chain recombines TRBV6-1 with TRBJ2-7; D might be TRBD2 (6 bases). The CDR3 is 14 amino acids. The ends were cut back, 4 bases at V and 3 bases at J, with 13 bases in the middle. CDR1 is MNHNS and CDR2 is SASEGT in the germline V gene.

The chain links TRBV4-1 to TRBJ1-5, with D unresolved. CDR1 MGHRA and CDR2 YSYEKL come from the germline V gene. This CDR3 spans 16 amino acids. V shed 0 bases and J shed 0 bases, with 9 bases lying between them. The CDR3 is CASSQDVTASNQPQHF. CDR3 DNA: TGCGCCAGCAGCCAAGATGTTACGGCTAGCAATCAGCCCCAGCATTTT.

The chain recombines TRBV10-3 with TRBJ1-2, with D possibly matching TRBD1 (5 bases). CDR1 is ENHRY and CDR2 is SYGVKD in the germline V gene. The ends were cut back, 11 bases at V and 2 bases at J, with 12 bases in the middle. The CDR3 sequence is 12 residues long. In nucleotides, the CDR3 is TGTGCCGCCGGGACGGAAAACTATGGCTACACCTTC. Translation gives CAAGTENYGYTF.